This T cell receptor (beta chain) stems from a study of T cell repertoires in cytomegalovirus infection. Study in general: Indicated by public TCR beta signatures were CMV infection and matching HLA type.

Trimming took 5 bases from V and 0 from J, leaving 7 bases between them. The germline CDR1 and CDR2 sequences are SGHRS and YFSETQ. The CDR3 has 13 amino acids. TCRdb re-derived calls from the reads in MiXCR, one entry per CDR3 protein. The sample holds some 200,000 distinct CDR3 sequences, roughly 20% seen once. Sequencing was carried out using PBMCs. The receptor comes from a human donor in good health (CMV status not recorded). Some clones in this sample may be carry-over from other donors' samples. The rearrangement joins TRBV5-1 to TRBJ2-3; D is uncertain. The CDR3 is CASREGSTDTQYF. As DNA, the CDR3 is TGCGCCAGCAGGGAAGGGAGCACAGATACGCAGTATTTT.